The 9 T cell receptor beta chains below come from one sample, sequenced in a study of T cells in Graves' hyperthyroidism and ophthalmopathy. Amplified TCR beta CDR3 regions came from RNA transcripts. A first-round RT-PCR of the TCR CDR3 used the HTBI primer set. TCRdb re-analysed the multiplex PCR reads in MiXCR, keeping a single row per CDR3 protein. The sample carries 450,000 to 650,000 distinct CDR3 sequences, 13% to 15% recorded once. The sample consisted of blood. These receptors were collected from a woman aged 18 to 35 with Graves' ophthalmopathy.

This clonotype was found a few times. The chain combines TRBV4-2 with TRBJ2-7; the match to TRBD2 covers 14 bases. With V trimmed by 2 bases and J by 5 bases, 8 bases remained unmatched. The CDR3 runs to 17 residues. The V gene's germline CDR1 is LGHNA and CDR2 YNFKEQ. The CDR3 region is CASSQLGLAGAGNEQYF. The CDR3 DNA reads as TGTGCCAGCAGCCAATTGGGACTAGCGGGAGCCGGCAACGAGCAGTACTTC.

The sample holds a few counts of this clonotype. CDR3 bases: TGCGCCAGCAGCCCCACCCAGGGGGGAGCAACTAATGAAAAACTGTTTTTT. Residues: CASSPTQGGATNEKLFF. This chain joins TRBV5-1 and TRBJ1-4; TRBD1 matches 7 bases. The germline gives CDR1 SGHRS, CDR2 YFSETQ. Losses at the gene ends were 4 bases for V and 0 bases for J; bases not matched to a gene: 9. This CDR3 is built from 17 residues.

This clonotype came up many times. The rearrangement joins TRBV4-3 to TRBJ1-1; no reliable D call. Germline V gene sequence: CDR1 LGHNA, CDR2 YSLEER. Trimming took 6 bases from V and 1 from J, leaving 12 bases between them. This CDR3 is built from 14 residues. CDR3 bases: TGCGCCAGCAGGGGCAGGACCCCGAACACTGAAGCTTTCTTT. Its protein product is CASRGRTPNTEAFF.

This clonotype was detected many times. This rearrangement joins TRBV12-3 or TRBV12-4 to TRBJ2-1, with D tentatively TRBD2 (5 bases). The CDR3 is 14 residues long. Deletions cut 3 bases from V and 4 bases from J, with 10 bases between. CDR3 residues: CASSLASGYNEQFF. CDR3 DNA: TGTGCCAGCAGTTTGGCGTCGGGGTACAATGAGCAGTTCTTC.

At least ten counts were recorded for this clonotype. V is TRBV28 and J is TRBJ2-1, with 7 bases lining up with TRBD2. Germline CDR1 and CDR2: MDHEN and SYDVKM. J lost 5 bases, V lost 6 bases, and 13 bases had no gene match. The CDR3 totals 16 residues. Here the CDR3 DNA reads TGTGCCAGCAGCCTCGGACGGGGGGTAAGGGACAATGAGCAGTTCTTC. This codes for CASSLGRGVRDNEQFF.

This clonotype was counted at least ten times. The CDR3 reads CASSLTDTNQPQHF. The CDR3 DNA is TGTGCCAGCAGTTTAACGGACACCAATCAGCCCCAGCATTTT. J is TRBJ1-5 and V is TRBV28, with TRBD1 as a possible D gene (5 bases). Trimming cost V 2 bases and J 3 bases, with 8 bases left between them. The CDR3 spans 14 residues. Looked up from germline, CDR1 is MDHEN and CDR2 is SYDVKM.

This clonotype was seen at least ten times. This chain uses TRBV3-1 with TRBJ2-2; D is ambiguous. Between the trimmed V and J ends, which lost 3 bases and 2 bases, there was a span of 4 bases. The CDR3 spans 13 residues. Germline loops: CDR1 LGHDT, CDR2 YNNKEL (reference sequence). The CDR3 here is CASSHDNTGELFF. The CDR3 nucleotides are TGTGCCAGCAGCCACGACAACACCGGGGAGCTGTTTTTT.

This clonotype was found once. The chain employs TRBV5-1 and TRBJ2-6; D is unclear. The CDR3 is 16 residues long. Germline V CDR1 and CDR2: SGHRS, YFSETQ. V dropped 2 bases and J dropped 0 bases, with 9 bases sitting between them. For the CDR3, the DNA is TGCGCCAGCAGCTTCTTTAGGACCTCTGGGGCCAACGTCCTGACTTTC. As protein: CASSFFRTSGANVLTF.

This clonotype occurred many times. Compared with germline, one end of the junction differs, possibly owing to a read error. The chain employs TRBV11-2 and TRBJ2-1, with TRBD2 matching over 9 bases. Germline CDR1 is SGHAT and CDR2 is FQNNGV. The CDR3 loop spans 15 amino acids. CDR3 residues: CASSLSSGRGYERFF. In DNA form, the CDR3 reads TGTGCCAGCAGCTTAAGTAGCGGGAGAGGCTATGAGCGGTTCTTC.